This paragraph covers one TCR beta chain sequence. The antigen is undetermined. Germline CDR1 and CDR2: MDHEN and SYDVKM. The CDR3 sequence is 14 residues long. V trimming: 10 bases; J trimming: 3 bases; junction bases outside the gene matches: 9. The sample originates from a study of immune evolution from preneoplasia to lung adenocarcinoma. The overall study: HLA loss of heterozygosity: about 7% AIS, about 15% MIA, roughly 30% ADC, none AAH. Overall study findings and caveats: Clonality was highest in normal lung, lower in later-stage lesions apparently.

Each case's diagnosis was confirmed by two pathologists on H&E. Nucleic acids came from premalignant or tumor cells enriched by macro-dissection. TCRdb keeps only in-frame clones here, not all; method: immunoSEQ multiplex PCR. This sample carries approximately 830 clones, 80% of them seen once, and the ten largest clones take approximately 8.5%. The sequence came from a person aged 55-85 years with lung adenocarcinoma. The rearrangement uses TRBV28 and TRBJ2-1, with 7 positions matching TRBD2. The specimen sequenced was FFPE tissue from an adenomatous hyperplasia lung lesion. Noted subset: atypical adenomatous hyperplasia (AAH), lung preneoplasia. CDR3 nucleotides: TGTGCCACCGAGATCGGGGGGAGCTACAATGAGCAGTTCTTC. Protein: CATEIGGSYNEQFF.